This paragraph covers one TCR beta chain sequence. The antigen remains unidentified. The table came from immunoSEQ multiplex PCR; TCRdb's copy has only in-frame clones and leaves some out. The sample records hundreds of thousands of clones, 60% to 75% being singletons. These data come from a study of cytotoxic CD8 clonotypes in ibrutinib-treated CLL. Overall study context: After median around 70 months, approximately 14 stayed in remission, about twelve progressed; responses roughly 24 partial, 2 complete. Sample averages reached about 260,000 productive templates and under 100,000 productive rearrangements. Overall study findings and caveats: In comparison with age-matched healthy donors, baseline clonality was higher and tracked circulating CD8+ T-cell counts. Before falling back toward baseline at progression, clonality had risen at the time of ibrutinib response.

V lost 6 bases and J lost 2, with 16 bases in between. CDR1 is MNHEY and CDR2 is SMNVEV in the germline V gene (reference sequence). The CDR3 totals 15 residues. The sample consisted of PBMCs, taken after 24 months of ibrutinib treatment. The source is a human donor with chronic lymphocytic leukemia. This rearrangement joins TRBV27 to TRBJ2-5, with D possibly TRBD1 on 5 matching bases. The CDR3: CASRTALDGQETQYF. The DNA for the CDR3 is TGTGCCAGCAGGACAGCATTGGATGGGCAAGAGACCCAGTACTTC.